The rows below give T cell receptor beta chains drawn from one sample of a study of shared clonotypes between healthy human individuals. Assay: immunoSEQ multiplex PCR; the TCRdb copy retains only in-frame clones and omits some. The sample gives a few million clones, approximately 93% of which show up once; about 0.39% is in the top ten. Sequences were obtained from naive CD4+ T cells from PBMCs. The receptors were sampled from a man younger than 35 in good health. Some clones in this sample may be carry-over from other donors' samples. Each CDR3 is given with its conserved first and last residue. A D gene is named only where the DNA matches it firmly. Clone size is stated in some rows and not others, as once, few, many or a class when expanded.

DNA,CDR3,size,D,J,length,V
TGTGCCAGCAGGGAGCAGGGGGCTTACAATGAGCAGTTCTTC,CASREQGAYNEQFF,NA,TRBD1,TRBJ2-1,14,TRBV2
TGTGCCAGCAGCTTAACCAGAAACACAGATACGCAGTATTTT,CASSLTRNTDTQYF,NA,NA,TRBJ2-3,14,TRBV7-3
TGCGCCAGCAGCTTCAGACGGGGGTCCGGAGGCGAGCAGTACTTC,CASSFRRGSGGEQYF,NA,NA,TRBJ2-7,15,TRBV5-1
TGTGCCAGCAGTGTCCCCAGTAGCACAGATACGCAGTATTTT,CASSVPSSTDTQYF,NA,NA,TRBJ2-3,14,TRBV6-5
TGTGCCAGCAGCCCAGGACATGCAGGGAACTATGGCTACACCTTC,CASSPGHAGNYGYTF,NA,NA,TRBJ1-2,15,TRBV5-4
TGTGCCACCAGCAGAGAATACTCCATAAACAACAGAGGGTACTTC,CATSREYSINNRGYF,NA,NA,TRBJ2-7,15,TRBV15
TGTGCCAGCAGTGAGTGGTCCCTCTTACGCGAAAACATTCAGTACTTC,CASSEWSLLRENIQYF,few,NA,TRBJ2-4,16,TRBV6-1
TGTGCCTGGAGGAGGCAGGACAGGGGGCTGGGCTACACCTTC,CAWRRQDRGLGYTF,NA,TRBD1,TRBJ1-2,14,TRBV30
TGTGCCAGCTTATGGGGAACAGGGGGGGAGGATGGCTACACCTTC,CASLWGTGGEDGYTF,NA,TRBD1,TRBJ1-2,15,TRBV2
TGTGCCAGCAGCTCTAGGGACGCTGAGGGGGAGCTGTTTTTT,CASSSRDAEGELFF,NA,NA,TRBJ2-2,14,TRBV13
TGTGCCAGTAGTATAGTAAGCGGGCTGAGGGAAAAACTGTTTTTT,CASSIVSGLREKLFF,NA,NA,TRBJ1-4,15,TRBV19
TGTGCCAGCAGCCTGGACACGGGGAGGGAAAAACTGTTTTTT,CASSLDTGREKLFF,NA,NA,TRBJ1-4,14,TRBV9
TGTGCCAGCAGCCCTAGGGCCTCAGATACGCAGTATTTT,CASSPRASDTQYF,NA,NA,TRBJ2-3,13,TRBV7-3
TGCGCCAGCAGCTTGGAGGCCTTGGGGGAGACCCAGTACTTC,CASSLEALGETQYF,NA,NA,TRBJ2-5,14,TRBV5-1
TGTGCCAGCAGCATGTCCGGTGCCTACAATGAGCAGTTCTTC,CASSMSGAYNEQFF,NA,NA,TRBJ2-1,14,TRBV7-9
TGTGCCAGCTCCCCCCTCCAGCATACGCAGTATTTT,CASSPLQHTQYF,NA,NA,TRBJ2-3,12,TRBV6-1
TGTGCCAGCAGCTTGGGGGTGTGGGGTAACTATGGCTACACCTTC,CASSLGVWGNYGYTF,NA,NA,TRBJ1-2,15,TRBV5-4
TGTGCCAGCAGTTATGACAGGAACACTGAAGCTTTCTTT,CASSYDRNTEAFF,NA,NA,TRBJ1-1,13,TRBV6-5
TGTGCCAGCAGCCCTAAGGACAGGGCGGGCAATCAGCCCCAGCATTTT,CASSPKDRAGNQPQHF,NA,TRBD1,TRBJ1-5,16,TRBV28
TGTGCCAGCAGCAGGGGTCGTAGTAATGGCTACACCTTC,CASSRGRSNGYTF,NA,NA,TRBJ1-2,13,TRBV28
TGTGCCACCACACCCCTCCAGGGTCGTAATGGCTACACCTTC,CATTPLQGRNGYTF,NA,NA,TRBJ1-2,14,TRBV6-5
TGTGCCAGCTCACCCCGGCGGAGGGGAGATCCAGATACGCAGTATTTT,CASSPRRRGDPDTQYF,NA,NA,TRBJ2-3,16,TRBV18
TGTGCCAGCAGCCCAGCTCCGGGACCTTTGCATTTT,CASSPAPGPLHF,NA,NA,TRBJ1-5,12,TRBV4-2
TGTGCCAGCAGCGCGGGACAGGGCGCCTACGAGCAGTACTTC,CASSAGQGAYEQYF,NA,TRBD1,TRBJ2-7,14,TRBV7-2
TGTGCCAGCAGTATAACCCCGGTGGCCTACGAGCAGTACTTC,CASSITPVAYEQYF,NA,NA,TRBJ2-7,14,TRBV2
TGTGCCAGCAGCAATCGACAGGGAGGCTACACCTTC,CASSNRQGGYTF,few,TRBD1,TRBJ1-2,12,TRBV11-2
TGTGCCAGCAGCTCCCCCGGGACTAGCGGGAGGGCCAGGGATACGCAGTATTTT,CASSSPGTSGRARDTQYF,once,TRBD2,TRBJ2-3,18,TRBV7-2
TGTGCCAGCAGTTTTCTCCAAGAGGGGTTCGGTGGGCAGGGCTATGGCTACACCTTC,CASSFLQEGFGGQGYGYTF,NA,NA,TRBJ1-2,19,TRBV28
TGCGCCAGCAGCCCCACCAAAGCGGCCCTGGGGACAGATACGCAGTATTTT,CASSPTKAALGTDTQYF,NA,NA,TRBJ2-3,17,TRBV5-1
TGTGCCAGTAGTATAGGGGACCCACCCAATCAGCCCCAGCATTTT,CASSIGDPPNQPQHF,once,NA,TRBJ1-5,15,TRBV19
TGTGCCAGCAGCGTAAAGGATTGGGGACAGGGCCTCGGAAACACCATATATTTT,CASSVKDWGQGLGNTIYF,NA,TRBD1,TRBJ1-3,18,TRBV9
TGTGCCAGCAGCCACAAACAGGGGTCCGGGGAGCTGTTTTTT,CASSHKQGSGELFF,NA,TRBD1,TRBJ2-2,14,TRBV6-1
TGTGCCAGTCAACTTCAAGAGACCCAGTACTTC,CASQLQETQYF,NA,NA,TRBJ2-5,11,TRBV27
TGTGCCAGCAGACTCCTGACCGGGGGCAATCAGCCCCAGCATTTT,CASRLLTGGNQPQHF,NA,NA,TRBJ1-5,15,TRBV6-1
TGTGCCAGCAGTCCCGGGGGGGGTAGCAATCAGCCCCAGCATTTT,CASSPGGGSNQPQHF,NA,NA,TRBJ1-5,15,TRBV28
TGTGCCAGCTCACCACCGGGAGGAGATACGCAGTATTTT,CASSPPGGDTQYF,NA,NA,TRBJ2-3,13,TRBV18
TGCGCCAGCAGCTTGGTCGGGGGATCAAGGACAGATACGCAGTATTTT,CASSLVGGSRTDTQYF,once,NA,TRBJ2-3,16,TRBV5-1
TGTGCCAGCAGTTCAATCCGGCGGGTCTACGAGCAGTACTTC,CASSSIRRVYEQYF,NA,NA,TRBJ2-7,14,TRBV28
TGTGCCAGCAGCCCTGCGGGCGTCCAATCCCAAGAGCAGTTCTTC,CASSPAGVQSQEQFF,NA,NA,TRBJ2-1,15,TRBV14
TGCAGCGTTGAAGATCAAAGATATGAAAAACTGTTTTTT,CSVEDQRYEKLFF,NA,NA,TRBJ1-4,13,TRBV29-1
TGTGCCAGCAGTACACCACTAGCGATCAGCTCCTACGAGCAGTACTTC,CASSTPLAISSYEQYF,NA,TRBD2,TRBJ2-7,16,TRBV2
TGTGCCAGCAGCTCAGTGTGGGGGGCCGGGGAGCTGTTTTTT,CASSSVWGAGELFF,NA,NA,TRBJ2-2,14,TRBV7-2
TGTGCCAGCAGGGGTTTTAATGAAAAACTGTTTTTT,CASRGFNEKLFF,NA,NA,TRBJ1-4,12,TRBV7-6